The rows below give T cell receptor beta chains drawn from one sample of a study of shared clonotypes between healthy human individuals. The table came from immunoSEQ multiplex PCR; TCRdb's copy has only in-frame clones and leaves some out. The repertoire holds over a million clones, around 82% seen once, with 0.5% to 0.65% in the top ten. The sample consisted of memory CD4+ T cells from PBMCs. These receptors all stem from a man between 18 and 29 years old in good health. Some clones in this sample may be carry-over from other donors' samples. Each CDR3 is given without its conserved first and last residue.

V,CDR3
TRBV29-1,SGREAQETQY
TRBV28,ASSPMGQPNTEAF
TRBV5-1,ASSFSGSPGETQY
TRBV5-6,ASSSGTGSGGELF
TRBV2,ASSEDRNYGYT
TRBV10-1,ASGQGHEQY
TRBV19,ASIIRVFQPQH
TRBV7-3,ASSLYGWSGSYT
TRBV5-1,ASSPVAGGPNEQF
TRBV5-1,ASSPEPDNEQF
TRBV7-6,ASSLAPGGNQPQH
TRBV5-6,ASSLLRAARSGETQY
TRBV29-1,SVVRDEPAETQY
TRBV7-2,ASSPGAANTEAF
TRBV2,ASSEAWGADGYT
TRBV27,ASSSGDTLHYGYT
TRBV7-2,ASSLRPEDGELF
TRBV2,ASSRQGNTEAF
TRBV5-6,ASSLGPVSNQPQH
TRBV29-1,SVEDLGGRIMATT
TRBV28,ASSPYLAGGMNEQF
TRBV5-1,ASSLATTEAGGYT
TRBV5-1,ASSGSGIFTDTQY
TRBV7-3,ASSFNGRANTGELF
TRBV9,ASSVVEGGNTEAF
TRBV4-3,ASSKGDTQY
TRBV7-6,ASGLNSGNTIY
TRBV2,ASRAGLNEKLF
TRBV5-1,ASSLLITTNTGELF
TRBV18,ASSRTGAGDSPLH
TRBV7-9,ATGLAGSYEQY
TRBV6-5,ASSFRSNEKLF
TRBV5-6,ASSLYAARWSDEQY
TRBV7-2,ASSLGPGDTEAF
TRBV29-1,SVAPGWGMNTEAF
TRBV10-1,ASDRDQETQY
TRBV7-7,ASSQGQGIDEQY
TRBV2,ASTRHDKETQY
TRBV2,ASFRRPITGELF
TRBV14,ASSQPGRAARRHEQF
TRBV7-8,ASRPKQGAGANVLT
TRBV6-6,ASRPTGGGNQPQH
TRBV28,ATTGGTVTNEKLF
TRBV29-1,SVYLLGQGAGEQY
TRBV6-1,ASNSRTANYGYT
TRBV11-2,ASSLVLFGGSTGELF
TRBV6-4,ASSPRTGRTGELF
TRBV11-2,ASARDNHYEQY
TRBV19,ASSQSLNQPQH
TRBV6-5,ASSYKTGGTEAF
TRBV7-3,ASSLLSGLEQY
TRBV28,ASSHMLAGVTDTQY
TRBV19,ASNRNRGDTEAF
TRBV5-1,ASSLAPLAGAYEQY
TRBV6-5,ASRATGNEQF
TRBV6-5,ASSYSGQGTDTQY
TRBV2,ASSGLAGGEQY
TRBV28,ASSLKGMRLGYEQY
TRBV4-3,ASSQGLAGEEGDTQY